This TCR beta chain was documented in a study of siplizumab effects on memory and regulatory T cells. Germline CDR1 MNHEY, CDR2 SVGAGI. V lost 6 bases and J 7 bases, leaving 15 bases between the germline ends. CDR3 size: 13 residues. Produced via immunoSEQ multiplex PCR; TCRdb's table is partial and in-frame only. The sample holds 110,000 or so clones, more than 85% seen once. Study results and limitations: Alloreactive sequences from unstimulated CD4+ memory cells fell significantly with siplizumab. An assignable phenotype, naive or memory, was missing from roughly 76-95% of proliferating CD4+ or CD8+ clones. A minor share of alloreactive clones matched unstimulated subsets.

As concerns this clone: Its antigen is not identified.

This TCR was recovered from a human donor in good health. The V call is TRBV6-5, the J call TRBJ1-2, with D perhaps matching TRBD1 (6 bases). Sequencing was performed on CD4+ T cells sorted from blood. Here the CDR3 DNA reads TGTGCCAGCAGCCCTGGGGGGCGATTTGGCTACACCTTC. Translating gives CASSPGGRFGYTF.